The 15 T cell receptor beta chains below all came from one sample that was sequenced in a study of T cells after yellow fever vaccination. Using its own MiXCR run on the 5' RACE reads, TCRdb lists one record per CDR3 protein. The sample holds approximately 330,000 distinct CDR3 sequences, over 4% seen once. The sample here was PBMCs, taken 5 days after the yellow fever booster vaccination. The receptor source for this set is a man aged 18 to 35 who received the YFV17D yellow fever vaccine.

In its sample, this clonotype was seen a few times. The rearrangement joins TRBV4-2 to TRBJ2-2; TRBD1 or TRBD2 may be the D gene (6 bases each). CDR1 and CDR2 from the germline V gene are LGHNA and YNFKEQ. Trimming shortened V by 3 bases and J by 2 bases, and 13 bases separated the two germline ends. The CDR3 has 16 amino acids. The CDR3 DNA is TGTGCCAGCAGCCAGTCCCGGGGGCTAAACACCGGGGAGCTGTTTTTT. Amino acid sequence: CASSQSRGLNTGELFF.

In this sample, this clonotype turned up a few times. The gene calls are TRBV11-1 and TRBJ1-1, with 8 bases fitting TRBD1. Germline lookup yields CDR1 SGHAT and CDR2 FQDESV (reference sequence). The V and J ends lost 5 bases and 8 bases, in that order; junction bases with no gene match: 4. The CDR3 is made up of 12 amino acids. CDR3 sequence: CASSRDRQEAFF. The DNA of the CDR3 is TGTGCCAGCAGCAGGGACAGGCAAGAAGCTTTCTTT.

The chain couples TRBV7-2 to TRBJ1-5; no definite D call. V gave up 1 base and J gave up 7 bases, with 14 bases separating them. CDR1 and CDR2 from the germline V gene are SGHTA and FQGNSA. The CDR3 length is 15 residues. CDR3 protein: CASSLEVVKIQPQHF. The CDR3 DNA reads TGTGCCAGCAGCTTAGAAGTAGTCAAGATCCAGCCCCAGCATTTT.

This clonotype was found a few times. The chain combines TRBV7-6 with TRBJ2-1, with 8 positions matching TRBD2. CDR1 is SGHVS and CDR2 is FNYEAQ in the germline V gene. V shed 0 bases, J shed 0 bases, and the junction held 4 bases outside the gene matches. The CDR3 contains 17 residues. CDR3 region: CASSLASGGSSYNEQFF. In nucleotides, the CDR3 is TGTGCCAGCAGCTTAGCGAGCGGGGGAAGCTCCTACAATGAGCAGTTCTTC. Using reference TRBV7-6 and TRBJ2-1 for the parts outside the CDR3, the full variable domain is GAGVSQSPRYKVTKRGQDVALRCDPISGHVSLYWYRQALGQGPEFLTYFNYEAQQDKSGLPNDRFSAERPEGSISTLTIQRTEQRDSAMYRCASSLASGGSSYNEQFFGPGTRLTVL.

The chain couples TRBV18 to TRBJ2-7; 7 bases are a match to TRBD1. With V trimmed by 3 bases and J by 2 bases, 4 bases remained unmatched. Germline CDR1 reads KGHSH; CDR2 reads LQKENI. This CDR3 region has 14 residues. The CDR3, as DNA: TGTGCCAGCTCACCTGGGGACAGCACCTACGAGCAGTACTTC. This translates into CASSPGDSTYEQYF.

This clonotype showed up many times. The chain employs TRBV7-2 and TRBJ1-1; D is ambiguous. Trimming left V 4 bases short and J 4 bases short, with 10 bases between. Looked up from germline, CDR1 is SGHTA and CDR2 is FQGNSA. This CDR3 comprises 13 residues. The CDR3 DNA reads as TGTGCCAGCAGCTCCCGAGAGGGCACTGAAGCTTTCTTT. It codes for CASSSREGTEAFF.

This sequence joins TRBV7-9 and TRBJ2-7; tentatively, D is TRBD1 (5 bases). Per the germline V gene, CDR1 is SEHNR and CDR2 is FQNEAQ (reference sequence). V lost 0 bases and J lost 9, with 12 bases in between. The CDR3 is 13 residues long. CDR3 in amino acids: CASSLAGTGGQYV. The CDR3 region has the DNA TGTGCCAGCAGCTTAGCCGGCACAGGTGGGCAGTACGTC.

This clonotype was seen only a few times. A junction end diverges from the germline sequence, so it may reflect a read error. V usage is TRBV29-1 and J usage is TRBJ2-3, with TRBD2 identical over 11 bases. The CDR3 runs 15 residues. CDR1 and CDR2 (germline): SQVTM, ANQGSEA. In DNA form, the CDR3 reads TGCAGCGTGGAAGGGGGACTAGCGGAACGAGATACGCAGTATTTT. Translating it yields CSVEGGLAERDTQYF.

The rearrangement uses TRBV5-8 and TRBJ2-1; D is possibly TRBD1 (6 bases). Germline loops: CDR1 SGHTS, CDR2 YDEGEE. Trimming left V 3 bases short and J 5 bases short, with 12 bases between. The CDR3 runs to 14 residues. The CDR3 DNA follows: TGTGCCAGCAGCTACAGGGTTGGTCACAATGAGCAGTTCTTC. It yields the protein CASSYRVGHNEQFF.

This clonotype showed up just a few times. CDR3: CSARPLQEAGSTDTQYF. CDR3 DNA sequence: TGCAGTGCTAGACCTCTCCAGGAAGCGGGGAGCACAGATACGCAGTATTTT. This rearrangement joins TRBV20-1 to TRBJ2-3, with 7 nucleotides matching TRBD2. Germline V gene lookup returns CDR1 DFQATT and CDR2 SNEGSKA (reference sequence). This CDR3 has 17 amino acids. The V gene end was trimmed by 2 bases and the J gene end by 0 bases; junction bases not matched to a gene: 11.

In this sample, this clonotype turned up a few times. This chain links TRBV7-3 with TRBJ1-2; 12 bases agree with TRBD1. The germline V gene has CDR1 SGHTA and CDR2 FQGTGA. CDR3 length equals 14 residues. The trim removed 4 bases at V and 6 bases at J, leaving 3 bases unmatched. The CDR3 DNA is TGTGCCAGCAGCTGGGACAGGGGGCGGAATGGCTACACCTTC. The encoded protein is CASSWDRGRNGYTF.

This clonotype was observed many times. The CDR3 loop reads CASGKTGQNTEAFF. The DNA for the CDR3 is TGCGCCAGCGGAAAAACAGGACAGAACACTGAAGCTTTCTTT. The rearrangement links TRBV5-1 to TRBJ1-1; D is possibly TRBD1 (5 bases). This CDR3 contains 14 residues. The germline V and J ends were trimmed by 7 bases and 1 base, with 14 bases remaining between them. Germline V gene lookup returns CDR1 SGHRS and CDR2 YFSETQ.

This clonotype was found many times. The chain couples TRBV5-1 to TRBJ2-3, with a weak D call TRBD2 (6 bases). Germline-derived CDR1 and CDR2 are SGHRS and YFSETQ. The CDR3 extends over 15 amino acids. Trimming took off 3 bases at V and 0 bases at J, with 11 bases between the two ends. This chain's CDR3 is CASSSQSGSTDTQYF. The DNA for the CDR3 is TGCGCCAGCAGCTCCCAGAGCGGGAGCACAGATACGCAGTATTTT.

This clonotype showed up many times. The chain uses TRBV15 and TRBJ2-3; 8 nucleotides agree with TRBD2. J gave up 1 base and V 7 bases, and 10 bases lay outside the gene matches. CDR3 length: 16 amino acids. Germline lookup yields CDR1 LNHNV and CDR2 YYDKDF (reference sequence). The CDR3 here is CATKAMRGERTDTQYF. The CDR3 DNA reads TGTGCCACCAAGGCTATGCGGGGGGAACGCACAGATACGCAGTATTTT.

The chain carries TRBV5-1 and TRBJ2-5; D might be TRBD2 (6 bases). Germline V gene data show CDR1 as SGHRS and CDR2 as YFSETQ. V was shortened by 4 bases and J by 5 bases, with 21 bases between the two germline ends. This CDR3 has 16 amino acids. CDR3 bases: TGCGCCAGCAGCGCCACCCTAGCGCCGAAGGGCGAGACCCAGTACTTC. Translated, it gives CASSATLAPKGETQYF. Full variable domain (outside the CDR3, taken from reference TRBV5-1 and TRBJ2-5): KAGVTQTPRYLIKTRGQQVTLSCSPISGHRSVSWYQQTPGQGLQFLFEYFSETQRNKGNFPGRFSGRQFSNSRSEMNVSTLELGDSALYLCASSATLAPKGETQYFGPGTRLLVL.